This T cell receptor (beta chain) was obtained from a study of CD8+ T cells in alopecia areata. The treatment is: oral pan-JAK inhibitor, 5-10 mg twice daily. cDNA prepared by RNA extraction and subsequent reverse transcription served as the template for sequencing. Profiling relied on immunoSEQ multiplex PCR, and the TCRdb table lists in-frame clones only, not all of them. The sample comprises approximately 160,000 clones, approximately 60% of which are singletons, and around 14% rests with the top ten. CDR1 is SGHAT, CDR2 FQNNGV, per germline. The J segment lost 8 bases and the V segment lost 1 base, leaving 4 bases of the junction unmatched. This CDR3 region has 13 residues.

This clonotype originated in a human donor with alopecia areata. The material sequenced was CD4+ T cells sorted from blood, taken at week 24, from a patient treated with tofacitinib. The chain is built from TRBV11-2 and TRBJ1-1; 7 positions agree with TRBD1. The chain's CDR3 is CASSLVRQGEAFF. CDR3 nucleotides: TGTGCCAGCAGCTTAGTCCGACAGGGAGAAGCTTTCTTT.